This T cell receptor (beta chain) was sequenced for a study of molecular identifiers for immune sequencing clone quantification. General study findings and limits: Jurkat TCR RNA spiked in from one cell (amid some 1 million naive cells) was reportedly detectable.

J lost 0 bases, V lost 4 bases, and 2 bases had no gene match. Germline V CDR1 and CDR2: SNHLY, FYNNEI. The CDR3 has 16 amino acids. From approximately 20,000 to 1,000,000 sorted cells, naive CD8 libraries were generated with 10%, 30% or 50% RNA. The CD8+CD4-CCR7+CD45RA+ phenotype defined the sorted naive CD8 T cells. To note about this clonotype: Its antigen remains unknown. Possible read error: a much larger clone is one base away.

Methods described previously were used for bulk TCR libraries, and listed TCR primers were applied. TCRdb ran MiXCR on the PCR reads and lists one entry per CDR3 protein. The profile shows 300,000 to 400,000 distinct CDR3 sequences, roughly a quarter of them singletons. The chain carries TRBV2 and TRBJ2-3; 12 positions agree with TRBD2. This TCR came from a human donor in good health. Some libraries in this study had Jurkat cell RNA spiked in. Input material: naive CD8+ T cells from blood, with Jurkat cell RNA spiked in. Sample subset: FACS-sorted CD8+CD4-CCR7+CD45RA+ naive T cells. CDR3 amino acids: CASSVTSGGSTDTQYF. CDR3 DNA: TGTGCCAGCAGTGTGACTAGCGGGGGAAGCACAGATACGCAGTATTTT. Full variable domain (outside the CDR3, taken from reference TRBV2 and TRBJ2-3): EPEVTQTPSHQVTQMGQEVILRCVPISNHLYFYWYRQILGQKVEFLVSFYNNEISEKSEIFDDQFSVERPDGSNFTLKIRSTKLEDSAMYFCASSVTSGGSTDTQYFGPGTRLTVL.